One and the same sample provided the 27 T cell receptor beta chains below, sequenced in a study of beta chain features in type 1 diabetes. These receptors have no known antigen. Expressed TCRB transcripts got sequenced, as all isolated RNA was reverse transcribed. Sequencing used immunoSEQ multiplex PCR; TCRdb keeps in-frame clones, though not all of them. The sample has about 160,000 clones, 8% to 9.5% seen once. Findings and limits, study-wide: All four CD4+ subsets from Type 1 diabetes patients carried moderately but significantly shorter TCRB CDR3s.

Material: central memory CD4+ T cells from blood. Receptor source: a woman aged 18-35 years with type 1 diabetes.

The rearrangement joins TRBV12-5 to TRBJ2-3, with 9 bases fitting TRBD1. This CDR3 has 15 amino acids. With 3 bases clipped from V and 7 bases from J, the junction kept 8 bases outside the gene matches. Germline CDR1 reads LGHNT; CDR2 reads FRNRAP. The CDR3 nucleotides read TGTGCTAGTGGTTTCGGACAGGGGATGACCAATACGCAGTATTTT. Translating gives CASGFGQGMTNTQYF.

This clone was detected a few times. The chain joins TRBV10-3 to TRBJ1-1; tentatively, D is TRBD1 (5 bases). V lost 4 bases and J lost 1, with 16 bases in between. This CDR3 is 16 amino acids long. The germline V gene has CDR1 ENHRY and CDR2 SYGVKD. The CDR3 region is CAISGGGGRPNTEAFF. The DNA of the CDR3 is TGTGCCATCAGTGGTGGGGGAGGGAGGCCGAACACTGAAGCTTTCTTT.

There are many counts of this clone. The chain employs TRBV29-1 and TRBJ2-2, with D tentatively TRBD1 (5 bases). The V end lost 5 bases, the J end lost 3 bases, and 7 bases lay between the germline ends. The length of the CDR3 is 12 residues. CDR1 is SQVTM and CDR2 is ANQGSEA in the germline V gene. The CDR3 sequence: CSVLTDTGELFF. As DNA, the CDR3 is TGCAGCGTTCTGACAGACACCGGGGAGCTGTTTTTT.

The CDR3 DNA follows: TGTGCCAGCAGCCCCTTTCCGGGACAGGGGGAATCACCCCTCCACTTT. It yields the protein CASSPFPGQGESPLHF. The genes are TRBV11-3 and TRBJ1-6; 11 bases line up with TRBD1. The CDR3 sequence is 16 residues long. V dropped 5 bases and J dropped 10; count of bases not matched to a gene: 10. Germline V gene data show CDR1 as SGHNT and CDR2 as YENEEA.

This chain connects TRBV18 to TRBJ2-1, with TRBD2 matching 7 bases. The CDR3 loop spans 16 amino acids. Per germline, CDR1 KGHSH and CDR2 LQKENI. The J segment lost 1 base and the V segment lost 0 bases, leaving 3 bases of the junction unmatched. CDR3 coding DNA: TGTGCCAGCTCACCACCGCTGCGGGAGTCCTACAATGAGCAGTTCTTC. Translation: CASSPPLRESYNEQFF.

This clone was seen more than once but under ten times. CDR3 protein: CASSQDRPGQETQYF. DNA for the CDR3: TGTGCCAGCAGCCAAGATCGTCCAGGGCAAGAGACCCAGTACTTC. The rearrangement uses TRBV4-2 and TRBJ2-5; TRBD1 is a possible D gene (5 bases). The CDR3 spans 15 residues. CDR1 and CDR2 from the germline V gene are LGHNA and YNFKEQ. V lost 0 bases to trimming and J lost 2 bases, with 10 bases between them.

The rearrangement links TRBV7-9 to TRBJ1-4; tentative D call: TRBD1 (5 bases). The V end was cut by 5 bases, the J end by 4 bases, with 14 bases between. This CDR3 spans 15 amino acids. Germline V CDR1 and CDR2: SEHNR, FQNEAQ (reference sequence). The CDR3, as DNA: TGTGCCAGCAGCACGCAGGGTTCGGGTAATGAAAAACTGTTTTTT. Translating it yields CASSTQGSGNEKLFF.

This clone was seen more than once but under ten times. The chain links TRBV6-1 to TRBJ2-2; 7 bases fit TRBD2. This CDR3 contains 15 residues. Per the germline V gene, CDR1 is MNHNS and CDR2 is SASEGT. Unmatched junction bases numbered 4, after V lost 6 bases and J lost 0 bases. The CDR3 reads CASRPGLANTGELFF. CDR3 DNA sequence: TGTGCCAGCAGGCCCGGACTAGCGAACACCGGGGAGCTGTTTTTT.

V is TRBV7-3 and J is TRBJ2-3, with TRBD2 matching 7 bases. The CDR3 is 15 residues long. V lost 2 bases to trimming and J lost 1 base; unmatched junction nucleotides: 3. Germline V gene data show CDR1 as SGHTA and CDR2 as FQGTGA. The CDR3: CASSLWAGGTDTQYF. CDR3 sequence (DNA): TGTGCCAGCAGCTTATGGGCGGGAGGCACAGATACGCAGTATTTT. Drawing the rest from reference TRBV7-3 and TRBJ2-3, the complete variable domain is GAGVSQTPSNKVTEKGKYVELRCDPISGHTALYWYRQSLGQGPEFLIYFQGTGAADDSGLPNDRFFAVRPEGSVSTLKIQRTERGDSAVYLCASSLWAGGTDTQYFGPGTRLTVL.

A note on this clone: The sample carries other DNA sequences with the same CDR3. The chain carries TRBV30 and TRBJ2-7, with TRBD2 matching 12 bases. Losses at the gene ends were 3 bases for V and 5 bases for J; bases not matched to a gene: 8. Looked up from germline, CDR1 is GTSNPN and CDR2 is SVGIG (reference sequence). This CDR3 comprises 15 residues. The CDR3 DNA is TGTGCCTGGAGCCTGGGGACTAGCGGGCGCGACGAGCAGTACTTC. The encoded protein is CAWSLGTSGRDEQYF.

CDR3 sequence (DNA): TGTGCCAGCAGACCTCGCCCCTGGGGAGCCGGGGAGCTGTTTTTT. Translating it yields CASRPRPWGAGELFF. V gene TRBV27 combines with J gene TRBJ2-2, with D possibly matching TRBD2 (5 bases). The V and J ends lost 6 bases and 6 bases respectively, with 17 bases between them. The length of the CDR3 is 15 residues. Germline lookup yields CDR1 MNHEY and CDR2 SMNVEV (reference sequence).

This clone was counted a few times. The genes are TRBV28 and TRBJ1-5; D is perhaps TRBD1 (6 bases). This CDR3 has 14 residues. V lost 6 bases to trimming and J lost 7 bases, with 16 bases between them. Looked up from germline, CDR1 is MDHEN and CDR2 is SYDVKM. The DNA of the CDR3 is TGTGCCAGCAGCACCCTAGGGGGTAACCAGCCCCAGCATTTT. It codes for CASSTLGGNQPQHF.

CDR3 in amino acids: CAWSVPGNQPQHF. The CDR3 nucleotides read TGTGCCTGGAGTGTACCGGGGAATCAGCCCCAGCATTTT. The chain joins TRBV30 to TRBJ1-5; unclear D gene. This CDR3 spans 13 amino acids. Germline CDR1 is GTSNPN and CDR2 is SVGIG (reference sequence). With 0 bases removed from V and 4 bases from J, the gap between germline ends came to 7 bases.

This clone was observed a few times. The CDR3 sequence: CSAFFGHEQFF. The CDR3 bases are TGCAGTGCATTCTTTGGCCATGAGCAGTTCTTC. The gene calls are TRBV20-1 and TRBJ2-1; D gene ambiguous. CDR1 and CDR2 (germline): DFQATT, SNEGSKA (reference sequence). This CDR3 has 11 amino acids. Trimming took 6 bases from V and 8 from J, leaving 11 bases between them.

The gene calls are TRBV5-6 and TRBJ2-3; D might be TRBD2 (6 bases). The germline V gene encodes CDR1 SGHDT and CDR2 YYEEEE. The CDR3 contains 16 residues. V lost 4 bases and J 2 bases, leaving 17 bases between the germline ends. Here the CDR3 reads CASSPPGVLVTDTQYF. The CDR3 DNA follows: TGTGCCAGCAGCCCCCCGGGAGTCCTCGTCACAGATACGCAGTATTTT.

This clone was picked up a small number of times. This rearrangement joins TRBV5-5 to TRBJ2-1; a possible D gene is TRBD2 (6 bases). V lost 1 base, J lost 0 bases, and 8 bases lay in between. This CDR3 is built from 15 residues. The germline V gene encodes CDR1 SGHKS and CDR2 YYEKEE (reference sequence). CDR3 sequence: CASSLSGASYNEQFF. Here the CDR3 DNA reads TGTGCCAGCAGCTTGTCGGGAGCCTCCTACAATGAGCAGTTCTTC.

The V call is TRBV2, the J call TRBJ1-1; 7 bases agree with TRBD1. The ends lost 2 bases at V and 1 base at J; junction bases unmatched: 1. The CDR3 sequence is 14 residues long. Germline values: CDR1 SNHLY, CDR2 FYNNEI. CDR3 loop: CASSERGRNTEAFF. CDR3 sequence (DNA): TGTGCCAGCAGTGAAAGGGGGCGGAACACTGAAGCTTTCTTT.

This sequence joins TRBV19 and TRBJ2-2; 10 nucleotides align to TRBD1. The germline gives CDR1 LNHDA, CDR2 SQIVND (reference sequence). This CDR3 is 17 amino acids long. Trimming at V came to 8 bases and at J to 3 bases, leaving 12 bases not matched to a gene. The chain's CDR3 is CASLTRDRGDYTGELFF. The CDR3 DNA follows: TGTGCCAGTCTTACGCGGGACAGGGGTGATTACACCGGGGAGCTGTTTTTT.

V and J are TRBV7-2 and TRBJ2-3; no clear D. The CDR3 contains 12 residues. V lost 5 bases and J lost 5, with 8 bases in between. From germline, CDR1 is SGHTA and CDR2 FQGNSA. The CDR3 nucleotides read TGTGCCAGCAGCACCTATGAAGATACGCAGTATTTT. Its translation: CASSTYEDTQYF.

The chain uses TRBV11-2 and TRBJ2-2, with a possible D match to TRBD1 (5 bases). The ends were cut back, 8 bases at V and 0 bases at J, with 7 bases in the middle. Germline V gene lookup returns CDR1 SGHAT and CDR2 FQNNGV. The CDR3 consists of 13 residues. In DNA form, the CDR3 reads TGTGCCAGCGGGGCGGCGAACACCGGGGAGCTGTTTTTT. Translating it yields CASGAANTGELFF. Combining the CDR3 with reference TRBV11-2 and TRBJ2-2 gives the whole variable domain EAGVAQSPRYKIIEKRQSVAFWCNPISGHATLYWYQQILGQGPKLLIQFQNNGVVDDSQLPKDRFSAERLKGVDSTLKIQPAKLEDSAVYLCASGAANTGELFFGEGSRLTVL.

The rearrangement joins TRBV5-8 to TRBJ1-1; a weak D match, TRBD1 (6 bases). CDR3 length equals 14 residues. With 0 bases removed from V and 1 base from J, the gap between germline ends came to 7 bases. Germline lookup yields CDR1 SGHTS and CDR2 YDEGEE. CDR3 nucleotide sequence: TGTGCCAGCAGCTTGGCGGACAGGAACACTGAAGCTTTCTTT. This sequence encodes CASSLADRNTEAFF.

This clone turned up a few times. This chain uses TRBV7-9 with TRBJ1-5; TRBD1 agrees at 8 bases. The trim removed 2 bases at V and 4 bases at J, leaving 4 bases unmatched. The CDR3 runs to 15 residues. CDR1 and CDR2 from the germline V gene are SEHNR and FQNEAQ (reference sequence). The CDR3 DNA follows: TGTGCCAGCAGCTTACAGGGGGCGAATAATCAGCCCCAGCATTTT. Its translation: CASSLQGANNQPQHF.

The chain uses TRBV9 and TRBJ2-7, with 12 bases matching TRBD2. V dropped 4 bases and J dropped 3; count of bases not matched to a gene: 14. The CDR3 is made up of 18 amino acids. Germline V gene sequence: CDR1 SGDLS, CDR2 YYNGEE. CDR3 in amino acids: CASSPLAGGSGGYYEQYF. The CDR3 bases are TGTGCCAGCAGCCCTCTAGCGGGGGGGTCTGGGGGATACTACGAGCAGTACTTC.

The V call is TRBV7-9, the J call TRBJ1-4; the match to TRBD1 covers 9 bases. The germline V gene has CDR1 SEHNR and CDR2 FQNEAQ (reference sequence). This CDR3 is built from 14 residues. After removal of 5 bases from V and 7 bases from J, the junction contained 5 bases not matched to a gene. This CDR3 reads CASSRDRATEKLFF. The CDR3 DNA reads TGTGCCAGCAGCCGGGACAGGGCAACTGAAAAACTGTTTTTT.

This clone has a handful of counts. V is TRBV7-9 and J is TRBJ1-5; D is perhaps TRBD1 (6 bases). Trimming cost V 5 bases and J 3 bases, with 11 bases left between them. Germline CDR1 reads SEHNR; CDR2 reads FQNEAQ (reference sequence). There are 14 residues in the CDR3. The CDR3 DNA is TGTGCCAGCAGCCCGGACAGCCCCAATCAGCCCCAGCATTTT. It is translated as CASSPDSPNQPQHF.

V usage is TRBV28 and J usage is TRBJ1-2; D is undetermined. The CDR3 covers 17 residues. Trimming cost V 8 bases and J 0 bases, with 22 bases left between them. Per the germline V gene, CDR1 is MDHEN and CDR2 is SYDVKM. CDR3 nucleotide sequence: TGTGCCAGCCTTACCCCCACCCTTCAGAAAGCTAACTATGGCTACACCTTC. Amino acids: CASLTPTLQKANYGYTF.

On this clone: Other nucleotide sequences from this sample produce the same CDR3. The J gene is TRBJ2-1, the V gene TRBV12-5, with 11 bases fitting TRBD1. Germline V lookup: CDR1 LGHNT, CDR2 FRNRAP. This CDR3 contains 14 residues. V trimming: 6 bases; J trimming: 4 bases; junction bases outside the gene matches: 2. DNA for the CDR3: TGTGCTAGTGGCGGGACAGGGGGGTACAATGAGCAGTTCTTC. It specifies CASGGTGGYNEQFF.